These T cell receptor beta chains were read from a single sample in a study of blood T cell repertoires in COVID-19. Some clones are missing from TCRdb's copy, which holds only in-frame ones; the method was immunoSEQ multiplex PCR. Among 350,000 or so clones listed, about 92% were seen once. The material sequenced was peripheral blood. The source is an older woman with COVID-19, enrolled during active disease. CDR3s include the opening cysteine and the closing phenylalanine or tryptophan.

TRBJ2-2	TRBV6-6	CASSKDRTPGELFF
TRBJ1-2	TRBV7-2	CASSLILRTGGHYGYTF
TRBJ2-2	TRBV6-1	CASSEATSGDGGELFF
TRBJ2-7	TRBV2	CASQGTSGYEQYF
TRBJ2-5	TRBV6-5	CASSYSRYPETQYF
TRBJ1-1	TRBV3-1/TRBV3-2	CASSQGVRDRGLEAFF
TRBJ1-5	TRBV27	CASSLFGGSNQPQHF
TRBJ1-2	TRBV6-6	CASERVRGYGYTF
TRBJ1-2	TRBV11-2	CASSLDRGGHYGYTF
TRBJ2-3	TRBV10-3	CAISEGTGKADTQYF
TRBJ2-1	TRBV2	CASREGQGAYNEQFF
TRBJ2-1	TRBV20-1	CSASTSGGRSSYNEQFF
TRBJ2-2	TRBV7-9	CASSSPPGQGRTGELFF
TRBJ1-2	TRBV6-1	CASSEAPGIDGYTF
TRBJ1-1	TRBV2	CASSEARTGVTEAFF
TRBJ2-7	TRBV3-1/TRBV3-2	CASSPDEGEQYF
TRBJ2-2	TRBV5-6	CASSPGTDYTGELFF
TRBJ2-7	TRBV6-2/TRBV6-3	CASSKLAGGLEQYF
TRBJ1-6	TRBV7-2	CASSSAEIYNSPLHF
TRBJ2-7	TRBV7-6	CASSLRSGGARVGEQYF
TRBJ1-2	TRBV28	CASSLASDRGYGYTF
TRBJ1-5	TRBV18	CASSPQTGGNQPQHF
TRBJ1-5	TRBV18	CASSPGQGHQPQHF
TRBJ1-1	TRBV11-2	CASSFQEVTEAFF
TRBJ2-3	TRBV5-6	CASSSAGGPGDTQYF
TRBJ2-3	TRBV14	CASSQPRISGGVSDTQYF
TRBJ2-1	TRBV20-1	CSASTSQRIGQFF
TRBJ2-7	TRBV28	CASSFEGSYEQYF
TRBJ2-5	TRBV28	CASSFRGNQETQYF
TRBJ1-2	TRBV3-1/TRBV3-2	CASSLEPIGNYGYTF
TRBJ1-6	TRBV19	CASSIQADSPLHF
TRBJ1-3	TRBV5-4	CASSFGTVPVSSGNTIYF
TRBJ1-2	TRBV2	CASSVRFNYGYTF
TRBJ1-2	TRBV3-1/TRBV3-2	CASSRRPGNGYTF